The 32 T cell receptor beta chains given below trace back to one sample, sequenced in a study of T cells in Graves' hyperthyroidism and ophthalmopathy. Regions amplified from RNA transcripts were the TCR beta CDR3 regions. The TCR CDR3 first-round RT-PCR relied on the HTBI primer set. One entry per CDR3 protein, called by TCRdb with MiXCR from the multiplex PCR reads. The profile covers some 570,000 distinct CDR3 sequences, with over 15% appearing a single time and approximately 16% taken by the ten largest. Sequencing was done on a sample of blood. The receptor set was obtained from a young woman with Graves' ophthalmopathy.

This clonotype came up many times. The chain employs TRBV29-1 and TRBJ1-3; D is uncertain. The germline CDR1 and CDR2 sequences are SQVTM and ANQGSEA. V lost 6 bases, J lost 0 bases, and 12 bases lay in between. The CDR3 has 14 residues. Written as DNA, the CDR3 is TGCAGCGTGGAGACGGACCTCTCTGGAAACACCATATATTTT. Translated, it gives CSVETDLSGNTIYF.

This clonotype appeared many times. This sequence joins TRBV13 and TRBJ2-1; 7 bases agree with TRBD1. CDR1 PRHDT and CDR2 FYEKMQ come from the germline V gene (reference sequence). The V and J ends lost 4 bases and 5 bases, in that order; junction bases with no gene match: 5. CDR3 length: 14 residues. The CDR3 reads CASSSGQVHNEQFF. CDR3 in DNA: TGTGCCAGCAGCTCCGGACAGGTCCACAATGAGCAGTTCTTC.

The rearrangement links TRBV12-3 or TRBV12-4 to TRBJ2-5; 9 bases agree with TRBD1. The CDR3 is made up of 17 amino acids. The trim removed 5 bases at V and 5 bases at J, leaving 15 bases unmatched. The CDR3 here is CASSGPGQGVGRETQYF. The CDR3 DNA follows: TGTGCCAGCAGTGGGCCGGGACAGGGTGTGGGCCGGGAGACCCAGTACTTC.

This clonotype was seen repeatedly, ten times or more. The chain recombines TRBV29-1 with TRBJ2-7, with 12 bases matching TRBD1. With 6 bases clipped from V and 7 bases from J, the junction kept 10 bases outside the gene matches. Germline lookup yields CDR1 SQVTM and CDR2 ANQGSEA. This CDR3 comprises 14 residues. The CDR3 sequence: CSVETGTGGREQYF. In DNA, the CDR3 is TGCAGCGTCGAAACCGGGACAGGGGGCAGGGAGCAGTACTTC.

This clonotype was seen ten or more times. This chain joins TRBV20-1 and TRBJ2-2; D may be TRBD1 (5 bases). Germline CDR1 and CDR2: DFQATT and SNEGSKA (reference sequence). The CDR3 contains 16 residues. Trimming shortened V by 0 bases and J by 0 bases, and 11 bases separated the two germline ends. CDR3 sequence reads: CSARDQAGPNTGELFF. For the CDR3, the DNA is TGCAGTGCTAGAGATCAGGCAGGGCCGAACACCGGGGAGCTGTTTTTT.

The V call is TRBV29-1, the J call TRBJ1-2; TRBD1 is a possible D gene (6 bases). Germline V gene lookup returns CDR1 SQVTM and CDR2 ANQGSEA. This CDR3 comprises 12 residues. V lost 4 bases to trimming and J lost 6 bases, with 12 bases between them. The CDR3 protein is CSVGDKRHGYTF. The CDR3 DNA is TGCAGCGTTGGGGACAAACGCCATGGCTACACCTTC. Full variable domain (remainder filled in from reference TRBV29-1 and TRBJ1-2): SAVISQKPSRDICQRGTSLTIQCQVDSQVTMMFWYRQQPGQSLTLIATANQGSEATYESGFVIDKFPISRPNLTFSTLTVSNMSPEDSSIYLCSVGDKRHGYTFGSGTRLTVV.

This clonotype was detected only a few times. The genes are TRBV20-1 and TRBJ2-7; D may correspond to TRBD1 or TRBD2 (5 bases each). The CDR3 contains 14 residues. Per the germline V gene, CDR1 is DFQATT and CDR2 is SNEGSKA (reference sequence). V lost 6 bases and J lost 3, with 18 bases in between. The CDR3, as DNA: TGCAGTGCCAGGGAGCCATCAGATTTCTACGAGCAGTACTTC. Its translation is CSAREPSDFYEQYF.

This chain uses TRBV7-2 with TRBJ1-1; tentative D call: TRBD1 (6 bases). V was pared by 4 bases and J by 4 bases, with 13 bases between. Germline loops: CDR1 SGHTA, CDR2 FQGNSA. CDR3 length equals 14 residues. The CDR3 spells CASSWDIGGTEAFF. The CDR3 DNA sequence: TGTGCCAGCAGCTGGGACATCGGCGGCACTGAAGCTTTCTTT.

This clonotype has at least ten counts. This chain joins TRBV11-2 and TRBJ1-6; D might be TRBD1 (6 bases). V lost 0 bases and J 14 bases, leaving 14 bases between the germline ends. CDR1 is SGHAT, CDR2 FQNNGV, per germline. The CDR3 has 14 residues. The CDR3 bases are TGTGCCAGCAGCTTAGATCCTCGGACAGTTTCCCTCCACTTT. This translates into CASSLDPRTVSLHF.

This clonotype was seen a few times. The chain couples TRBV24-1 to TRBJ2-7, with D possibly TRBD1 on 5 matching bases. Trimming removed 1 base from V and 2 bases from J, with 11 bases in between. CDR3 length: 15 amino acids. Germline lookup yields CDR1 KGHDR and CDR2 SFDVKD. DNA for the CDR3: TGTGCCACCAGTGATTTCTACAGGAGAACCTACGAGCAGTACTTC. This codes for CATSDFYRRTYEQYF.

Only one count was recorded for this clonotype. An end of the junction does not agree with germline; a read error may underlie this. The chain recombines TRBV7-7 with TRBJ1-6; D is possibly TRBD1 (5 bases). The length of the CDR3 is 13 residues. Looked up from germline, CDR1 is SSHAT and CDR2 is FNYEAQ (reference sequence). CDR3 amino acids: CASSLQDNSPLHF. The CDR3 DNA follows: TGTGCTAGCAGCCTACAGGATAATTCACCCCTCCACTTT. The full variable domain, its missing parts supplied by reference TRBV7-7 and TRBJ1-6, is GAGVSQSPRYKVTKRGQDVTLRCDPISSHATLYWYQQALGQGPEFLTYFNYEAQPDKSGLPSDRFSAERPEGSISTLTIQRTEQRDSAMYRCASSLQDNSPLHFGNGTRLTVT.

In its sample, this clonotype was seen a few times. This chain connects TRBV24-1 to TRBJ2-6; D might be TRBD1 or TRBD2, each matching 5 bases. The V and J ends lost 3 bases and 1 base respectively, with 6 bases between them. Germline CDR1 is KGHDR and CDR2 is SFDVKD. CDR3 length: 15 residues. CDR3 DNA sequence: TGTGCCACCAGTGATGGGGGATCTGGGGCCAACGTCCTGACTTTC. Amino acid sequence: CATSDGGSGANVLTF.

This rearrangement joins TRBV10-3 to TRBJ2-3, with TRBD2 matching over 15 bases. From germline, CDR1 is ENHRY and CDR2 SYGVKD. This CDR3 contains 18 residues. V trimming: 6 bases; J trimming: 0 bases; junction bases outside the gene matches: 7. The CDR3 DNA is TGTGCCATCAGGCCCCGGGGGACTAGCGGGGGGAGCACAGATACGCAGTATTTT. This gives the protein CAIRPRGTSGGSTDTQYF.

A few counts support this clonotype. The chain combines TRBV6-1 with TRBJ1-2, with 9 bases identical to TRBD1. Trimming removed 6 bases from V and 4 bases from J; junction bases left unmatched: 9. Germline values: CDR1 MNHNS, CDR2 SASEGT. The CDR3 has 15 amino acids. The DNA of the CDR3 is TGTGCCAGCAGACCCGGGACAGGGCTTCTCTATGGCTACACCTTC. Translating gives CASRPGTGLLYGYTF.

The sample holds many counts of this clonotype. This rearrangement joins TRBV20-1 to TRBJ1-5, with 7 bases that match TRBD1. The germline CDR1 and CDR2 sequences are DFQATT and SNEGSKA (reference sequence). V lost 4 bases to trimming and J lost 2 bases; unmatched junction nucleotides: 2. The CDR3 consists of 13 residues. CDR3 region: CSATTGGNQPQHF. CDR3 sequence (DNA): TGCAGTGCTACTACAGGGGGCAATCAGCCCCAGCATTTT.

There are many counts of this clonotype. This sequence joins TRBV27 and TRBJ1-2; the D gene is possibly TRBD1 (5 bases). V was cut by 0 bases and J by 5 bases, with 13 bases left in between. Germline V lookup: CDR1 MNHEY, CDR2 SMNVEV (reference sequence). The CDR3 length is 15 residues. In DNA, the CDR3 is TGTGCCAGCAGTTTATCCAGCCCTGGGGGATATGGCTACACCTTC. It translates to CASSLSSPGGYGYTF.

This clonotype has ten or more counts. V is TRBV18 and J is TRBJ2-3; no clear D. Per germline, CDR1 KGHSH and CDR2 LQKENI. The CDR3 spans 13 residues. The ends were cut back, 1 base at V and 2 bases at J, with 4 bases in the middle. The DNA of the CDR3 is TGTGCCAGCTCACCACAAGTCACAGATACGCAGTATTTT. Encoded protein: CASSPQVTDTQYF.

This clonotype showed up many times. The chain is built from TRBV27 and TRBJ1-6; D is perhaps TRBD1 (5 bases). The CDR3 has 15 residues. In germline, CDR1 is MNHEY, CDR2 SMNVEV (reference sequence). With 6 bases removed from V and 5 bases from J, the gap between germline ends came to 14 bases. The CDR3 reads CASRVAGGNNSPLHF. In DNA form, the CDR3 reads TGTGCCAGCAGGGTCGCGGGGGGGAATAATTCACCCCTCCACTTT.

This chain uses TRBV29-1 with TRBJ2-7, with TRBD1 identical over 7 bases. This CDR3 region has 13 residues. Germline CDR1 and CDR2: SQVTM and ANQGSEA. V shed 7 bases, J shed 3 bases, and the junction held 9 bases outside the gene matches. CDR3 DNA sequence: TGCAGCGCCCGAGTAGGGGACAGCTACGAGCAGTACTTC. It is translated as CSARVGDSYEQYF.

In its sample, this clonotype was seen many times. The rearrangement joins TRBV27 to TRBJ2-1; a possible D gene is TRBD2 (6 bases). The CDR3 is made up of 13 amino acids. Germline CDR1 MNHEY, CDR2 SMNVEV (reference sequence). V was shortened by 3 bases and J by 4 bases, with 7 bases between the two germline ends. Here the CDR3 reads CASSFGGYNEQFF. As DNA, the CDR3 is TGTGCCAGCAGTTTTGGAGGGTACAATGAGCAGTTCTTC.

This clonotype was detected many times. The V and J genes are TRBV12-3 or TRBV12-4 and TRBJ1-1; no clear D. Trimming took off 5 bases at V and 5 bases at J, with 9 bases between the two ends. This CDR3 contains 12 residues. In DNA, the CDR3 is TGTGCCAGCAGTGCCGGAATGACTGAAGCTTTCTTT. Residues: CASSAGMTEAFF.

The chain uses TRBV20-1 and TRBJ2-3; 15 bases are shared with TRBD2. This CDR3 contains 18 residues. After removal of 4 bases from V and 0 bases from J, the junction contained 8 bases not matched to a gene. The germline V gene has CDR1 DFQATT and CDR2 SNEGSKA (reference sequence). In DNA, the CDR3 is TGCAGTGCTATGACGGGACTAGCGGGAGGTTTGAGCACAGATACGCAGTATTTT. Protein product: CSAMTGLAGGLSTDTQYF.

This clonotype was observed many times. CDR3 in DNA: TGTGCCAGCAGCTTAAGGGCAGGGGGAGTGGGATACAATGAGCAGTTCTTC. Translation: CASSLRAGGVGYNEQFF. The gene calls are TRBV11-2 and TRBJ2-1; 7 bases agree with TRBD1. Per the germline V gene, CDR1 is SGHAT and CDR2 is FQNNGV. Unmatched junction bases numbered 11, after V lost 2 bases and J lost 4 bases. There are 17 residues in the CDR3.

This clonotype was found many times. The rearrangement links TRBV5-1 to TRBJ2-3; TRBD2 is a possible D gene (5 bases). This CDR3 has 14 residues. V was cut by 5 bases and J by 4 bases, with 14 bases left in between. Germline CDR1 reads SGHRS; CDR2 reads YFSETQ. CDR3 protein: CASSSGSFADTQYF. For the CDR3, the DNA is TGCGCCAGCAGTTCGGGAAGTTTCGCAGATACGCAGTATTTT.

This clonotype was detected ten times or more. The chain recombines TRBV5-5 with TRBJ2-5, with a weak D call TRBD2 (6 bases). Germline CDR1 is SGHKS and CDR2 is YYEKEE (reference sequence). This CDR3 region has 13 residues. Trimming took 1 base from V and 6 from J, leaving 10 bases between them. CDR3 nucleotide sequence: TGTGCCAGCAGCTTGTTGGAGGGTCAGACCCAGTACTTC. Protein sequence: CASSLLEGQTQYF.

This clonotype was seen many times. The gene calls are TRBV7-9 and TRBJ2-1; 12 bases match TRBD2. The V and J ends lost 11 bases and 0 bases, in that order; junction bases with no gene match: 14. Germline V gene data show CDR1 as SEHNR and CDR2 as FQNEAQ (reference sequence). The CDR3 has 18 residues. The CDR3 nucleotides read TGTGCCTCGCTAGGGCTAGCGGGAGGGCCCAGCTCCTACAATGAGCAGTTCTTC. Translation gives CASLGLAGGPSSYNEQFF.

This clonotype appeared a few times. Here the CDR3 DNA reads TGTGCCAGCAGCTTGGCCAGCGATAACACCGGGGAGCTGTTTTTT. Protein product: CASSLASDNTGELFF. J is TRBJ2-2 and V is TRBV5-4, with D hard to call. Germline CDR1 reads SGHNT; CDR2 reads YYREEE (reference sequence). Trimming left V 0 bases short and J 2 bases short, with 8 bases between. CDR3 size: 15 residues.

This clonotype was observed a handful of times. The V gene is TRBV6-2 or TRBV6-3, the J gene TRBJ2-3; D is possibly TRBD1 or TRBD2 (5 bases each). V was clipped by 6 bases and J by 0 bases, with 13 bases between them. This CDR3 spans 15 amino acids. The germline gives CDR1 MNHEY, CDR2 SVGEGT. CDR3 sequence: CASRAGASSTDTQYF. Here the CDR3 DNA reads TGTGCCAGCAGGGCCGGGGCCTCTAGCACAGATACGCAGTATTTT.

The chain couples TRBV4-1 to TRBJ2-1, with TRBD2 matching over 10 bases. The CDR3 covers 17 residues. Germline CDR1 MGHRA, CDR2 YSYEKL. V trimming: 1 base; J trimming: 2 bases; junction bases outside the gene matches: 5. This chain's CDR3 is CASSQVLLAGAYNEQFF. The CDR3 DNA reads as TGCGCCAGCAGCCAAGTACTCCTAGCGGGGGCCTACAATGAGCAGTTCTTC.

The CDR3 DNA is TGTGCCAGCAGTTTTTCTCCCGGGACTAGCATTAATGAGCAGTTCTTC. Translation gives CASSFSPGTSINEQFF. This chain joins TRBV6-9 and TRBJ2-1, with 9 bases identical to TRBD2. The J segment lost 7 bases and the V segment lost 4 bases, leaving 11 bases of the junction unmatched. The CDR3 covers 16 residues. The germline gives CDR1 MNHGY, CDR2 SVAAGI.

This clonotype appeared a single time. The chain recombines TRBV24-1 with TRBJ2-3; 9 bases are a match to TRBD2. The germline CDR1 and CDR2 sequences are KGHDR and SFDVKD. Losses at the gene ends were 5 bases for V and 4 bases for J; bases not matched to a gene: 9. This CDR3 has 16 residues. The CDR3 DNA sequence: TGTGCCACCAGTGGAGGTAGCGGGGGTCTGGCAGATACGCAGTATTTT. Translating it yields CATSGGSGGLADTQYF.

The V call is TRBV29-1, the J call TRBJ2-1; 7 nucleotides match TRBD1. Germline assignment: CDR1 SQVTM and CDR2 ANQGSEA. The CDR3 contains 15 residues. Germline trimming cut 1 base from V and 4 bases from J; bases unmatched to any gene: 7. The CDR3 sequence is CSVEGDRALYNEQFF. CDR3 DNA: TGCAGCGTTGAAGGTGACAGGGCTCTGTACAATGAGCAGTTCTTC.